This entry lists 6 T cell receptor beta chains sequenced from one sample in a study of blood T cell repertoires in COVID-19 (dated by TCRdb to the early 2020s). Receptor amplification or capture employed the immunoSEQ multiplex PCR assay. TCRdb took over this immuneACCESS table, retaining in-frame rearrangements with V and J assigned. Such tables are incomplete; in checked studies, under half of the missing clones stem from an unresolved V gene, and the remainder is unexplained. For this sample there are 450,000 to 500,000 clones; 75% to 90% appear just once. Together, the top ten hold about 0.75% of the sample. Material: PBMCs or T cells enriched from blood (not recorded which). These receptors all come from a young woman who had recovered from COVID-19.

This chain joins TRBV19 and TRBJ2-6; TRBD2 is a possible D gene (5 bases). V was pared by 6 bases and J by 2 bases, with 8 bases between. This CDR3 contains 14 residues. Germline loops: CDR1 LNHDA, CDR2 SQIVND (reference sequence). The CDR3 loop reads CASSPLAGANVLTF. The CDR3 DNA reads as TGTGCCAGTAGCCCACTAGCTGGGGCCAACGTCCTGACTTTC.

This clone was seen only a few times. This chain links TRBV6-4 with TRBJ1-1, with D possibly being TRBD1 (5 bases). In germline, CDR1 is MRHNA, CDR2 SNTAGT. V gave up 4 bases and J gave up 4 bases, with 16 bases separating them. The CDR3 is 15 residues long. The CDR3 nucleotides are TGTGCCAGCAGTGCCCCCAGGGTCCAGGGCACTGAAGCTTTCTTT. Amino acid sequence: CASSAPRVQGTEAFF.

The V call is TRBV9, the J call TRBJ2-1, with D perhaps TRBD2 (5 bases). Looked up from germline, CDR1 is SGDLS and CDR2 is YYNGEE. The CDR3 consists of 15 residues. V was shortened by 0 bases and J by 4 bases, with 11 bases between the two germline ends. CDR3 in DNA: TGTGCCAGCAGCGTAGGAGGGAATCGTTACAATGAGCAGTTCTTC. Its translation is CASSVGGNRYNEQFF.

The J gene is TRBJ1-5, the V gene TRBV23-1, with unresolved D. TRBV23-1 carries the ORF label, with uncertain function. Trimming removed 10 bases at V and 0 bases at J, with 10 bases between. This CDR3 spans 13 amino acids. The CDR3 nucleotides are TGCGCCACCTCTCAGTATAGCAATCAGCCCCAGCATTTT. As protein: CATSQYSNQPQHF.

This chain connects TRBV28 to TRBJ1-2; TRBD1 might be the D (6 bases). Germline CDR1 and CDR2: MDHEN and SYDVKM. V was clipped by 8 bases and J by 3 bases, with 10 bases between them. The CDR3 sequence is 12 residues long. The CDR3 nucleotides read TGTGCCAGCGGGGGACAAGACTATGGCTACACCTTC. Translated, it gives CASGGQDYGYTF.

The chain recombines TRBV27 with TRBJ2-7, with TRBD2 as a possible D gene (5 bases). V shed 2 bases and J shed 2 bases, with 10 bases lying between them. CDR1 MNHEY and CDR2 SMNVEV come from the germline V gene (reference sequence). CDR3 size: 14 residues. The CDR3 DNA is TGTGCCAGCAGTTTAGCTCCGGGAACCTACGAGCAGTACTTC. Translation: CASSLAPGTYEQYF.